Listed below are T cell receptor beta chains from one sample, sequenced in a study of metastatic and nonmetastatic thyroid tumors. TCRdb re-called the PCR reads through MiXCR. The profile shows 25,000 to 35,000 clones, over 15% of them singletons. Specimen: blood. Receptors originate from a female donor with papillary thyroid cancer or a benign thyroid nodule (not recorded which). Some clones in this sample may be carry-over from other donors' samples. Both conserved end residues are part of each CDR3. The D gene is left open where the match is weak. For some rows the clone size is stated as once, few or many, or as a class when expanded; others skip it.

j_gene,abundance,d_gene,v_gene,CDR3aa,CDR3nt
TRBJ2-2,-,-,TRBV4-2,CASSLDLDGNTGELFF,TGTGCCAGCAGCCTAGACCTCGACGGGAACACCGGTGAGCTGTTTTTT
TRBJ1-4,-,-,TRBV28,CASSLGKGANEKLFF,TGCGCCAGCAGCCTAGGAAAGGGTGCTAATGAAAAACTGTTTTTT
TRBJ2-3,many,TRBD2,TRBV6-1,CASSGLAGAPATQYF,TGTGCCAGCAGTGGACTAGCGGGAGCCCCAGCTACGCAGTATTTT
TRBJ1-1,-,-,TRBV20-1,CSARPMTWGKITETFF,TGCAGTGCTAGACCCATGACATGGGGAAAGATCACTGAAACTTTCTTT
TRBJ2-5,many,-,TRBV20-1,CSARVAGETQYF,TGCAGTGCTAGAGTTGCCGGAGAGACCCAGTACTTC
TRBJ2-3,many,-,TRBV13,CASRRGGSDTQYF,TGTGCCAGCAGACGAGGGGGTTCAGATACGCAGTATTTT
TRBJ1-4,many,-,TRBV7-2,CASSFEGNANEKLFF,TGTGCCAGCAGCTTTGAAGGGAATGCTAATGAAAAACTGTTTTTT
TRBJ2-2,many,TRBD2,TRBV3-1,CASSRPGTINTGELFF,TGTGCCAGCAGTCGTCCCGGGACTATAAACACCGGGGAGCTGTTTTTT
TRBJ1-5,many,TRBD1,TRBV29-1,CSVVTGGTQPQHF,TGCAGCGTTGTCACAGGGGGCACTCAGCCCCAGCATTTT
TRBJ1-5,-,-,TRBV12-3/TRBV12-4,CASILRVRNQPQHF,TGTGCCAGCATTTTACGAGTGCGCAATCAGCCCCAGCATTTT
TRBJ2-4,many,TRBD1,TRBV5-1,CASSLATGQNIQYF,TGCGCCAGCAGCTTGGCGACAGGGCAAAACATTCAGTACTTC
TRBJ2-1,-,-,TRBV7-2,CASSLAYWGHSNEQFF,TGTGCCAGCAGCTTAGCGTACTGGGGGCACTCGAATGAGCAGTTCTTC
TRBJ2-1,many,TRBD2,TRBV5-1,CASSQRGSSYNEQFF,TGCGCCAGCAGCCAGCGGGGAAGCTCCTACAATGAGCAGTTCTTC
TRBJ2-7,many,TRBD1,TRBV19,CASSMPAGTGGYEQYF,TGTGCCAGTAGTATGCCCGCCGGGACAGGGGGCTACGAGCAGTACTTC
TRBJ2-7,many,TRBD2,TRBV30,CAWSVLAGNEQYF,TGTGCCTGGAGTGTTCTAGCGGGAAACGAGCAGTACTTC
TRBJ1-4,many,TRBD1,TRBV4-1,CASSLDRPNEKLFF,TGCGCCAGCAGCCTGGACAGGCCTAATGAAAAACTGTTTTTT
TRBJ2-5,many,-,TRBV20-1,CSASDPRQVGQETQYF,TGCAGTGCTAGTGACCCCCGACAGGTGGGGCAAGAGACCCAGTACTTC
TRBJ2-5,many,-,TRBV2,CASSDQGGRQETQYF,TGTGCCAGCAGTGACCAGGGGGGGAGGCAAGAGACCCAGTACTTC
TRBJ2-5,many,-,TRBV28,CASSSVRFEETQYF,TGTGCCAGCAGTTCGGTCAGATTTGAAGAGACCCAGTACTTC
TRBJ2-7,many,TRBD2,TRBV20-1,CSAHRQGGGSWEQYF,TGCAGTGCACACCGCCAGGGCGGGGGGTCCTGGGAGCAGTACTTC
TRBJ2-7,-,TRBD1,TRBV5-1,CASSGFNRGRFVEQYF,TGCGCCAGCAGCGGTTTCAACAGGGGGCGGTTTGTCGAGCAGTACTTC
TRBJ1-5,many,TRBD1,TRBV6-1,CASSDYGRGPSQPQHF,TGTGCCAGCAGTGATTACGGCAGGGGGCCGAGCCAGCCCCAGCATTTT
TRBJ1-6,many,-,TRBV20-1,CSAGGGGGNNSPLHF,TGCAGTGCCGGTGGGGGAGGCGGTAATAATTCACCCCTCCACTTT
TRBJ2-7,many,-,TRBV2,CASSQDREQYF,TGTGCCAGCAGCCAAGACCGGGAGCAGTACTTC
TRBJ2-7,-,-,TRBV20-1,CSARELSSFQYF,TGCAGTGCTAGGGAGCTTTCGTCTTTTCAGTACTTC
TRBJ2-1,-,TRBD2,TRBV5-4,CASSLGGGGIDEQFF,TGTGCCAGCAGCTTGGGTGGCGGGGGGATAGATGAGCAGTTCTTC
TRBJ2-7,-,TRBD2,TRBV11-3,CASSLDRLADIREQYF,TGTGCCAGCAGCTTAGATAGACTAGCGGATATAAGGGAGCAGTACTTC
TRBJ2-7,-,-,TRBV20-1,CSARTTGPSEQYF,TGCAGTGCTCGGACTACCGGGCCATCCGAGCAGTACTTC
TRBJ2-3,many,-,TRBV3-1,CASSLRGGVITDTQYF,TGTGCCAGCAGCCTAAGAGGAGGGGTAATCACAGATACGCAGTATTTT
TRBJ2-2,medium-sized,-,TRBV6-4,CASSDTNTGELFF,TGTGCCAGCAGTGACACGAACACCGGGGAGCTGTTTTTT